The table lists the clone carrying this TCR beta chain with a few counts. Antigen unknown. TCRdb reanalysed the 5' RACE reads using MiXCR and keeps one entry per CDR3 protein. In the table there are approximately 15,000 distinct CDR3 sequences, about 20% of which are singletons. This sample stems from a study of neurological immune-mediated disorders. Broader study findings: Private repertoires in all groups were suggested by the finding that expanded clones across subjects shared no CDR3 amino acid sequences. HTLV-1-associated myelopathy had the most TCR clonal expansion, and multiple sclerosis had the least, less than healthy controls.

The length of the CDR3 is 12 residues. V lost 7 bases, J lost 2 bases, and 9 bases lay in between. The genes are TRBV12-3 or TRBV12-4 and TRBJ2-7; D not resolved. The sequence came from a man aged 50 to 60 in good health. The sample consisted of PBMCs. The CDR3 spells CASTQETYEQYF. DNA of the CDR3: TGTGCCAGCACTCAGGAAACCTACGAGCAGTACTTC.